Shown below are 30 T cell receptor beta chains from a single sample sequenced in a study of T cells after yellow fever vaccination (dated by TCRdb to between 2019 and 2020). What the treatment or condition label conveys for this sample: live attenuated yellow fever vaccine strain. Library prep was done by 5' RACE. Sequenced using an Illumina HiSeq 2500. TCRdb reprocessing: public reads trimmed at Q25 with fastp, clones called with MiXCR, in-frame beta chains kept. For every CDR3 protein sequence, its rows merge into one entry that carries the most common genes and DNA. Recorded for this sample are around 550,000 distinct CDR3 sequences; about 19% of them occurred a single time. Roughly 13% of the sample is in the top ten clones. The sample consisted of PBMCs, taken 15 days after the yellow fever booster vaccination. The receptors come from a man under 40 who received the YFV17D yellow fever vaccine.

The table lists this clonotype with a few counts. This chain links TRBV3-1 with TRBJ2-5; D call uncertain. The CDR3 covers 13 residues. The germline V and J ends were trimmed by 5 bases and 11 bases, with 18 bases remaining between them. The germline V gene has CDR1 LGHDT and CDR2 YNNKEL (reference sequence). The DNA of the CDR3 is TGTGCCAGCAGCGCCCATGGGGTCGGCGGACAGTACTTC. The encoded protein is CASSAHGVGGQYF.

The chain links TRBV20-1 to TRBJ2-7; tentatively, D is TRBD2 (6 bases). V lost 1 base to trimming and J lost 3 bases, with 7 bases between them. Germline V gives CDR1 DFQATT, CDR2 SNEGSKA (reference sequence). This CDR3 has 12 amino acids. The CDR3 region has the DNA TGCAGTGCTAGAGGCGGGGACTACGAGCAGTACTTC. Translation gives CSARGGDYEQYF.

The chain joins TRBV4-2 to TRBJ2-7; D remains unclear. The V end was cut by 1 base, the J end by 1 base, with 8 bases between. This CDR3 is built from 14 residues. Germline loops: CDR1 LGHNA, CDR2 YNFKEQ. CDR3 in DNA: TGTGCCAGCAGCCAAGCTCCGGGTTCCTACGAGCAGTACTTC. This sequence encodes CASSQAPGSYEQYF.

There are a few counts of this clonotype. The chain recombines TRBV6-1 with TRBJ2-5, with 9 positions matching TRBD2. Losses at the gene ends were 7 bases for V and 4 bases for J; bases not matched to a gene: 7. This CDR3 contains 14 residues. The germline gives CDR1 MNHNS, CDR2 SASEGT. The CDR3 bases are TGTGCCAGCAAGGATAGCGGGAGAGGAGAGACCCAGTACTTC. Translating it yields CASKDSGRGETQYF.

J is TRBJ2-3 and V is TRBV29-1; no firm D call. Trimming took off 4 bases at V and 2 bases at J, with 13 bases between the two ends. Looked up from germline, CDR1 is SQVTM and CDR2 is ANQGSEA. The CDR3 runs 14 residues. Written as DNA, the CDR3 is TGCAGCGTTGCAGCGCGCGGTAACACAGATACGCAGTATTTT. The encoded protein is CSVAARGNTDTQYF.

The chain is built from TRBV6-1 and TRBJ2-3; D is uncertain. Germline CDR1 is MNHNS and CDR2 is SASEGT. There are 13 residues in the CDR3. V gave up 1 base and J gave up 5 bases, with 7 bases separating them. The CDR3 coding sequence is TGTGCCAGCAGTGAAGTCGCGAAAGATACGCAGTATTTT. Residues: CASSEVAKDTQYF.

The rearrangement joins TRBV6-4 to TRBJ1-5; 8 positions agree with TRBD1. This CDR3 is built from 13 residues. J gave up 7 bases and V 4 bases, and 3 bases lay outside the gene matches. Germline V gene data show CDR1 as MRHNA and CDR2 as SNTAGT. CDR3: CASSGGQGQPQHF. CDR3 nucleotides: TGTGCCAGCAGTGGTGGACAGGGACAGCCCCAGCATTTT.

The chain has TRBV11-2 and TRBJ2-1; TRBD2 matches 12 bases. The germline gives CDR1 SGHAT, CDR2 FQNNGV. The CDR3 sequence is 17 residues long. Trimming at V came to 2 bases and at J to 8 bases, leaving 10 bases not matched to a gene. CDR3 in DNA: TGTGCCAGCAGCTTAATCAGATCGACTAGCGGGAGCGATGAGCAGTTCTTC. It translates to CASSLIRSTSGSDEQFF. Combining the CDR3 with reference TRBV11-2 and TRBJ2-1 gives the whole variable domain EAGVAQSPRYKIIEKRQSVAFWCNPISGHATLYWYQQILGQGPKLLIQFQNNGVVDDSQLPKDRFSAERLKGVDSTLKIQPAKLEDSAVYLCASSLIRSTSGSDEQFFGPGTRLTVL.

The chain is built from TRBV4-3 and TRBJ1-4, with 10 positions matching TRBD1. The CDR3 covers 15 residues. Germline CDR1 and CDR2: LGHNA and YSLEER. V trimming: 4 bases; J trimming: 7 bases; junction bases outside the gene matches: 6. The DNA for the CDR3 is TGCGCCAGCAGCCTTAGCCGGGACAGGGGTGAAAAACTGTTTTTT. Translation: CASSLSRDRGEKLFF.

The J gene is TRBJ2-1, the V gene TRBV6-1, with TRBD2 matching over 11 bases. Germline V gene data show CDR1 as MNHNS and CDR2 as SASEGT. The V gene end was trimmed by 5 bases and the J gene end by 6 bases; junction bases not matched to a gene: 9. The CDR3 covers 16 residues. This chain's CDR3 is CASSHPLAGVPNEQFF. The CDR3 DNA sequence: TGTGCCAGCAGTCATCCACTAGCGGGAGTACCCAATGAGCAGTTCTTC.

This clonotype was counted many times. This rearrangement joins TRBV20-1 to TRBJ2-1, with D perhaps matching TRBD2 (6 bases). Looked up from germline, CDR1 is DFQATT and CDR2 is SNEGSKA (reference sequence). V shed 2 bases and J shed 6 bases, with 14 bases lying between them. This CDR3 is 14 amino acids long. The CDR3 DNA reads TGCAGTGCTAGACTGGGACTTCCCCCCAATGAGCAGTTCTTC. Translation gives CSARLGLPPNEQFF.

V gene TRBV6-2 or TRBV6-3 combines with J gene TRBJ2-5; D is ambiguous. The germline V and J ends were trimmed by 11 bases and 5 bases, with 18 bases remaining between them. This CDR3 contains 13 residues. The germline V gene has CDR1 MNHEY and CDR2 SVGEGT. The CDR3 sequence: CAGHSGIGETQYF. The CDR3 nucleotides read TGTGCCGGGCACTCCGGAATCGGGGAGACCCAGTACTTC.

This clonotype was observed a handful of times. This chain joins TRBV5-1 and TRBJ2-1, with 13 bases matching TRBD2. With V trimmed by 3 bases and J by 7 bases, 4 bases remained unmatched. The CDR3 loop spans 15 amino acids. CDR1 SGHRS and CDR2 YFSETQ come from the germline V gene. The CDR3 bases are TGCGCCAGCAGCTACGAGACTAGCGGGAGGAATGAGCAGTTCTTC. It encodes CASSYETSGRNEQFF.

The rearrangement uses TRBV7-2 and TRBJ1-2; possible D gene TRBD1, 6 bases. Trimming shortened V by 5 bases and J by 7 bases, and 11 bases separated the two germline ends. Germline lookup yields CDR1 SGHTA and CDR2 FQGNSA. This CDR3 region has 12 residues. CDR3 in DNA: TGTGCCAGCAGCGGGAACAGGGCTGGCTACACCTTC. Translated, it gives CASSGNRAGYTF.

The V call is TRBV6-5, the J call TRBJ2-3; 8 nucleotides align to TRBD2. The CDR3 loop spans 16 amino acids. Per germline, CDR1 MNHEY and CDR2 SVGAGI. The V and J ends lost 6 bases and 1 base, in that order; junction bases with no gene match: 9. In DNA form, the CDR3 reads TGTGCCAGCAGCTACCGAGCGGGAGCTGGCACAGATACGCAGTATTTT. It is translated as CASSYRAGAGTDTQYF.

The chain carries TRBV5-1 and TRBJ2-1; the D is unclear. Per germline, CDR1 SGHRS and CDR2 YFSETQ. Trimming took off 2 bases at V and 4 bases at J, with 13 bases between the two ends. The CDR3 loop spans 15 amino acids. The CDR3 DNA is TGCGCCAGCAGCTTTAACAGTGTAGAGTACAATGAGCAGTTCTTC. It translates to CASSFNSVEYNEQFF.

The chain employs TRBV4-3 and TRBJ2-7, with D possibly TRBD1 on 5 matching bases. Trimming took 2 bases from V and 3 from J, leaving 8 bases between them. Germline V gene sequence: CDR1 LGHNA, CDR2 YSLEER. The CDR3 consists of 13 residues. The CDR3 DNA is TGCGCCAGCAGCCAAACTCAGGGCTACGAGCAGTACTTC. Residues: CASSQTQGYEQYF.

The V call is TRBV20-1, the J call TRBJ2-7, with D unresolved. V lost 6 bases and J 3 bases, leaving 15 bases between the germline ends. Germline-derived CDR1 and CDR2 are DFQATT and SNEGSKA (reference sequence). The CDR3 is 13 residues long. CDR3 sequence reads: CSAVVQVGYEQYF. The CDR3, as DNA: TGCAGTGCCGTCGTCCAGGTGGGCTACGAGCAGTACTTC.

The V call is TRBV20-1, the J call TRBJ1-1; D perhaps matches TRBD1 (5 bases). CDR3 length: 14 amino acids. V shed 3 bases and J shed 1 base, with 12 bases lying between them. CDR1 and CDR2 from the germline V gene are DFQATT and SNEGSKA (reference sequence). In nucleotides, the CDR3 is TGCAGTGCTAGGAGAGGGGCAGGGAACACTGAAGCTTTCTTT. Translating it yields CSARRGAGNTEAFF.

This clonotype occurred a few times. The rearrangement uses TRBV20-1 and TRBJ1-5; possibly TRBD1 for D (5 bases). The germline gives CDR1 DFQATT, CDR2 SNEGSKA (reference sequence). V lost 4 bases and J lost 1, with 14 bases in between. The CDR3 has 15 amino acids. The CDR3 region has the DNA TGCAGTGCTATTTACCGGGACGGAAGCAATCAGCCCCAGCATTTT. As protein: CSAIYRDGSNQPQHF.

This clonotype came up a few times. The V gene is TRBV20-1, the J gene TRBJ2-2; D might be TRBD1 (6 bases). CDR1 and CDR2 from the germline V gene are DFQATT and SNEGSKA (reference sequence). The CDR3 has 14 amino acids. Trimming stripped 5 bases from V and 1 base from J, with 11 bases between. The CDR3 sequence is CSAGPTGNTGELFF. CDR3 sequence (DNA): TGCAGTGCTGGACCGACAGGGAACACCGGGGAGCTGTTTTTT.

This clonotype appeared a few times. This chain uses TRBV5-1 with TRBJ2-7; D is unresolved. The CDR3 has 13 amino acids. V dropped 1 base and J dropped 5 bases, with 10 bases sitting between them. From germline, CDR1 is SGHRS and CDR2 YFSETQ. This CDR3 reads CASSLLIFDEQYF. The CDR3 nucleotides read TGCGCCAGCAGCTTGCTGATTTTCGACGAGCAGTACTTC.

CDR3 in amino acids: CASSSSWEGGTEAFF. The DNA of the CDR3 is TGCGCCAGCAGCTCGTCGTGGGAGGGAGGCACTGAAGCTTTCTTT. The chain links TRBV5-1 to TRBJ1-1; no clear D. This CDR3 comprises 15 residues. The germline CDR1 and CDR2 sequences are SGHRS and YFSETQ. Trimming left V 3 bases short and J 4 bases short, with 16 bases between.

V gene TRBV20-1 combines with J gene TRBJ2-1; 7 bases match TRBD2. This CDR3 has 14 amino acids. With V trimmed by 0 bases and J by 10 bases, 9 bases remained unmatched. Germline lookup yields CDR1 DFQATT and CDR2 SNEGSKA (reference sequence). The CDR3 is CSARDPAGPGEQFF. The CDR3 DNA sequence: TGCAGTGCTAGAGATCCAGCGGGACCCGGGGAGCAGTTCTTC.

This clonotype was seen more than once but under ten times. The chain uses TRBV12-3 or TRBV12-4 and TRBJ1-2, with a tentative D call TRBD1 (5 bases). The length of the CDR3 is 15 residues. The V end lost 5 bases, the J end lost 0 bases, and 13 bases lay between the germline ends. CDR3 nucleotide sequence: TGTGCCAGCAGTACTCCCTCGGGGGCTAACTATGGCTACACCTTC. It specifies CASSTPSGANYGYTF.

The rearrangement joins TRBV7-2 to TRBJ2-1, with TRBD1 identical over 9 bases. Germline V gene sequence: CDR1 SGHTA, CDR2 FQGNSA. J gave up 9 bases and V 5 bases, and 8 bases lay outside the gene matches. The CDR3 is 14 residues long. The CDR3 loop is CASSQGQGIGEQFF. The CDR3 coding sequence is TGTGCCAGCAGCCAGGGACAGGGTATTGGTGAGCAGTTCTTC.

This clonotype was detected only a few times. This CDR3 is CASISSVTYNEQFF. The CDR3 DNA reads TGTGCCAGCATCTCTAGCGTGACCTACAATGAGCAGTTCTTC. The V and J genes are TRBV7-2 and TRBJ2-1; tentatively, D is TRBD2 (6 bases). In germline, CDR1 is SGHTA, CDR2 FQGNSA. This CDR3 region has 14 residues. The V end lost 7 bases, the J end lost 2 bases, and 12 bases lay between the germline ends.

This clonotype appeared a few times. J is TRBJ2-1 and V is TRBV27; 7 bases are a match to TRBD2. The germline gives CDR1 MNHEY, CDR2 SMNVEV (reference sequence). V shed 6 bases and J 4 bases; nucleotides not matched to a gene: 3. This CDR3 contains 13 residues. CDR3 sequence: CASRKREYNEQFF. DNA of the CDR3: TGTGCCAGCAGAAAGCGGGAATACAATGAGCAGTTCTTC.

V and J are TRBV6-1 and TRBJ2-7; 11 nucleotides agree with TRBD2. Germline CDR1 MNHNS, CDR2 SASEGT. The CDR3 is 15 residues long. V lost 6 bases, J lost 0 bases, and 4 bases stayed unmatched. CDR3 in amino acids: CASRLSGRASYEQYF. Here the CDR3 DNA reads TGTGCCAGCAGACTTAGCGGGAGGGCCTCCTACGAGCAGTACTTC.

The chain couples TRBV10-3 to TRBJ2-2; TRBD2 matches at 7 bases. This CDR3 region has 15 residues. Trimming cost V 2 bases and J 3 bases; bases outside gene matches: 3. Germline V CDR1 and CDR2: ENHRY, SYGVKD. The CDR3 DNA reads TGTGCCATCAGTGAGGGGCGGGGGTACACCGGGGAGCTGTTTTTT. This encodes CAISEGRGYTGELFF.